The present entry profiles one T cell receptor (beta chain) with its context. Its antigen remains unidentified. The sample belongs to a study of shared clonotypes between healthy human individuals. Study-wide results and caveats: Richness estimates generally favored naive over memory subsets.

Method: immunoSEQ multiplex PCR; TCRdb's copy keeps in-frame clones and lacks some. The table records some 2,000,000 clones, around 95% of them present only once. The CDR3 totals 18 residues. The donors were adults (healthy and HIV-negative) with no recent acute infections or vaccinations. The receptor's source is a man between 18 and 29 years old in good health. The rearrangement links TRBV21-1 to TRBJ2-3. TRBV21-1 is reported as a pseudogene. The sample consisted of naive CD4+ T cells sorted from blood. Subset denoted: CD45RA+ positively selected. CDR3 nucleotide sequence: TGTGCCAGCAGCAAATGTACACGGATCCGCTCTAGCACAGATACGCAGTATTTT. Its protein is CASSKCTRIRSSTDTQYF.